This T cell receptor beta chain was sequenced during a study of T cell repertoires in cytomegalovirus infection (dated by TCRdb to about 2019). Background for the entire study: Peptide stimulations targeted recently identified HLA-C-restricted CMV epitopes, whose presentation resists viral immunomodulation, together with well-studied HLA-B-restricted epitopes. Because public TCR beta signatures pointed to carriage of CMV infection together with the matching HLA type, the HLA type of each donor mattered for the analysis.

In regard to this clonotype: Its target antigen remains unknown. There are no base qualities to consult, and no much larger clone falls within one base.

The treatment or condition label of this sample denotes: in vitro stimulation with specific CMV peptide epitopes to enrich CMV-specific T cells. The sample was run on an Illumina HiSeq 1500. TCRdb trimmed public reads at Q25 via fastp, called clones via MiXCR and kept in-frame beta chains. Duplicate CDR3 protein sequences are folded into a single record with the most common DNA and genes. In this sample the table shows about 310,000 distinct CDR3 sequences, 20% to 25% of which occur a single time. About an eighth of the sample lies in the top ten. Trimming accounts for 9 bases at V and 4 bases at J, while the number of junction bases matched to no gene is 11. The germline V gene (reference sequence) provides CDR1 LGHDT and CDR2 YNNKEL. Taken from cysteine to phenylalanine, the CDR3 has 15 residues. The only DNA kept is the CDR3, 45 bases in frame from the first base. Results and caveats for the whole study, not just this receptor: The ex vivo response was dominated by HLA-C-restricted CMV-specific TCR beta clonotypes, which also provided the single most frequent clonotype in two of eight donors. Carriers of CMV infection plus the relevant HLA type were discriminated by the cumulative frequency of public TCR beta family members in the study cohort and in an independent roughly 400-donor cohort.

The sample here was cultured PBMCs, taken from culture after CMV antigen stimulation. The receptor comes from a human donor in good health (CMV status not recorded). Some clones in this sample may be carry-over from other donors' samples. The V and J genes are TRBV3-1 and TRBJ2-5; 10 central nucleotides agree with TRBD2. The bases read TGTGCCAGTACTAAAGCCGGACTAGCGGCAGAGACCCAGTACTTC. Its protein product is CASTKAGLAAETQYF.